This TCR beta chain was sequenced during a study of CD8+ T cells in alopecia areata. Points from the study as a whole: Clonality in lesional scalp, especially alopecia totalis/universalis, exceeded that of normal scalp.

Details on this clone: Its antigen is unknown. Relative to the germline gene, one junction end is altered; a read error may explain this.

The CDR3 runs 14 residues. Germline CDR1 is SSHAT and CDR2 is FNYEAQ (reference sequence). Extracted RNA was reverse transcribed into cDNA, the sequencing template. Generated by immunoSEQ multiplex PCR, the TCRdb table keeps only in-frame clones and is missing some. The sample shows some 130,000 clones, 49% of them seen only once. The genes are TRBV7-7 and TRBJ2-2; D is uncertain. The receptor comes from a human donor with alopecia areata. The material sequenced was CD8+ T cells sorted from blood, taken at week 0. The CDR3 spells CASSLVANTGELFF. For the CDR3, the DNA is TGTGCTAGCAGCTTGGTAGCGAACACCGGGGAGCTGTTTTTT.